A single sample is the source of the 25 T cell receptor beta chains below, sequenced in a study of blood T cell repertoires in COVID-19. Profiling relied on immunoSEQ multiplex PCR, and the TCRdb table lists in-frame clones only, not all of them. The sample shows about 190,000 clones, 80% to 90% of them seen only once. Sequenced: peripheral blood. Receptors were obtained from a man in his 70s with active or convalescent COVID-19.

The chain carries TRBV5-6 and TRBJ2-1; 7 positions match TRBD1. V shed 4 bases and J 4 bases; nucleotides not matched to a gene: 8. Germline V gene data show CDR1 as SGHDT and CDR2 as YYEEEE. The CDR3 contains 15 residues. This chain's CDR3 is CASSRTDRVYNEQFF. CDR3 nucleotide sequence: TGTGCCAGCAGCAGAACAGACAGGGTATACAATGAGCAGTTCTTC.

This sequence joins TRBV5-1 and TRBJ1-2, with TRBD1 as a possible D gene (5 bases). V was pared by 2 bases and J by 4 bases, with 15 bases between. Germline CDR1 is SGHRS and CDR2 is YFSETQ. The CDR3 is 15 amino acids. CDR3 amino acids: CASSFHQGNGYGYTF. The CDR3 coding sequence is TGCGCCAGCAGCTTTCATCAGGGTAATGGCTATGGCTACACCTTC.

The CDR3 here is CASSPGGNSPLHF. The CDR3 DNA follows: TGCGCCAGCAGCCCGGGAGGAAATTCACCCCTCCACTTT. V is TRBV4-3 and J is TRBJ1-6; D uncertain. V lost 4 bases and J 7 bases, leaving 8 bases between the germline ends. The length of the CDR3 is 13 residues. Germline-derived CDR1 and CDR2 are LGHNA and YSLEER.

The J gene is TRBJ2-7, the V gene TRBV28; possibly TRBD1 for D (6 bases). V was shortened by 3 bases and J by 5 bases, with 11 bases between the two germline ends. This CDR3 region has 13 residues. The germline gives CDR1 MDHEN, CDR2 SYDVKM. In DNA, the CDR3 is TGTGCCAGCAGTTTTCAGGGGAGCCACGAGCAGTACTTC. Protein: CASSFQGSHEQYF.

V is TRBV9 and J is TRBJ2-1; the D is unclear. This CDR3 has 13 amino acids. V lost 0 bases and J lost 5, with 6 bases in between. Germline V gene data show CDR1 as SGDLS and CDR2 as YYNGEE. The CDR3 spells CASSVATDNEQFF. Here the CDR3 DNA reads TGTGCCAGCAGCGTAGCTACAGACAATGAGCAGTTCTTC.

CDR3 amino acids: CASSLTSGGAETQYF. CDR3 sequence (DNA): TGTGCCAGCAGCCTGACTAGCGGGGGGGCGGAGACCCAGTACTTC. J is TRBJ2-5 and V is TRBV3-1 (or the pseudogene TRBV3-2), with 14 positions matching TRBD2. CDR3 length: 15 residues. Per germline, CDR1 LGHDT and CDR2 YNNKEL (reference sequence). Trimming took 4 bases from V and 5 from J; bases not matched to a gene: 3.

CDR3 in amino acids: CSAREGNYGYTF. CDR3 DNA: TGCAGCGCACGAGAGGGTAACTATGGCTACACCTTC. V and J are TRBV29-1 and TRBJ1-2; no clear D gene. Per the germline V gene, CDR1 is SQVTM and CDR2 is ANQGSEA. The CDR3 is 12 residues long. V lost 7 bases and J lost 1, with 10 bases in between.

This sequence joins TRBV15 and TRBJ2-3, with D perhaps TRBD2 (6 bases). Trimming took 0 bases from V and 10 from J, leaving 14 bases between them. The CDR3 runs 14 residues. The germline gives CDR1 LNHNV, CDR2 YYDKDF (reference sequence). CDR3: CATSRDPGTGAQYF. CDR3 nucleotides: TGTGCCACCAGCAGAGATCCCGGAACGGGGGCGCAGTATTTT.

V is TRBV7-8 and J is TRBJ2-3; TRBD2 is a possible D gene (5 bases). The germline gives CDR1 SGHVS, CDR2 FQNEAQ. CDR3 length equals 14 residues. The V end was cut by 5 bases, the J end by 1 base, with 10 bases between. CDR3 region: CASSISARTDTQYF. CDR3 DNA: TGTGCCAGCAGCATTAGCGCCCGCACAGATACGCAGTATTTT.

The J gene is TRBJ1-1, the V gene TRBV6-5; D is undetermined. Trimming took off 6 bases at V and 5 bases at J, with 10 bases between the two ends. The CDR3 has 12 amino acids. In germline, CDR1 is MNHEY, CDR2 SVGAGI. CDR3 protein: CASRIVRTEAFF. Written as DNA, the CDR3 is TGTGCCAGCAGAATAGTGAGGACTGAAGCTTTCTTT.

V and J are TRBV7-9 and TRBJ2-1; 7 bases align to TRBD2. The V gene's germline CDR1 is SEHNR and CDR2 FQNEAQ (reference sequence). Germline trimming cut 4 bases from V and 2 bases from J; bases unmatched to any gene: 17. The length of the CDR3 is 19 residues. The CDR3 sequence: CASSSPGRSAGDTYNEQFF. In DNA, the CDR3 is TGTGCCAGCAGCTCCCCGGGGAGGAGCGCGGGAGATACCTACAATGAGCAGTTCTTC.

The count of this clone is one. The gene calls are TRBV7-2 and TRBJ1-4; the D is unclear. The V gene's germline CDR1 is SGHTA and CDR2 FQGNSA. V was cut by 5 bases and J by 8 bases, with 9 bases left in between. The CDR3 sequence is 12 residues long. The CDR3 region is CASSLQREKLFF. CDR3 DNA: TGTGCCAGCAGCCTCCAGAGGGAAAAACTGTTTTTT.

This chain joins TRBV5-6 and TRBJ2-1; TRBD2 might be the D (5 bases). Germline assignment: CDR1 SGHDT and CDR2 YYEEEE. V was trimmed by 3 bases and J by 5 bases, leaving 12 bases between them. The CDR3 runs to 14 residues. CDR3 amino acids: CASSWGVSDNEQFF. Written as DNA, the CDR3 is TGTGCCAGCAGCTGGGGAGTTTCAGACAATGAGCAGTTCTTC.

The chain combines TRBV30 with TRBJ2-5, with D unclear. Germline V gene data show CDR1 as GTSNPN and CDR2 as SVGIG (reference sequence). The CDR3 is 15 residues long. V lost 0 bases and J lost 5, with 16 bases in between. This CDR3 reads CAWSVRQAHRETQYF. As DNA, the CDR3 is TGTGCCTGGAGTGTACGGCAGGCCCATCGGGAGACCCAGTACTTC.

This clone was observed once. V is TRBV19 and J is TRBJ1-5; TRBD1 matches 7 bases. Trimming cost V 5 bases and J 11 bases; bases outside gene matches: 9. The CDR3 is 13 amino acids. Germline values: CDR1 LNHDA, CDR2 SQIVND (reference sequence). The CDR3 bases are TGTGCCAGTAGTGCCGGGGACAGCGGAGCCCAGCATTTT. Amino acids: CASSAGDSGAQHF.

This chain joins TRBV9 and TRBJ1-2, with 7 bases that match TRBD1. V shed 0 bases and J 4 bases; nucleotides not matched to a gene: 6. Germline assignment: CDR1 SGDLS and CDR2 YYNGEE. This CDR3 region has 15 residues. CDR3: CASSVDPTGTYGYTF. In DNA form, the CDR3 reads TGTGCCAGCAGCGTAGACCCGACAGGGACCTATGGCTACACCTTC.

This chain uses TRBV20-1 with TRBJ1-1; TRBD1 might be the D (5 bases). V was cut by 6 bases and J by 11 bases, with 10 bases left in between. Germline V gene lookup returns CDR1 DFQATT and CDR2 SNEGSKA (reference sequence). The CDR3 is 9 amino acids. Here the CDR3 reads CSARDWAFF. CDR3 coding DNA: TGCAGTGCCCGGGACTGGGCTTTCTTT.

The chain employs TRBV4-1 and TRBJ1-4, with D possibly being TRBD1 (6 bases). V dropped 3 bases and J dropped 0 bases, with 11 bases sitting between them. This CDR3 region has 16 residues. Germline-derived CDR1 and CDR2 are MGHRA and YSYEKL. CDR3 DNA: TGCGCCAGCAGCCAGAATGCAGGGGCAACTAATGAAAAACTGTTTTTT. Translation: CASSQNAGATNEKLFF.

The chain links TRBV5-5 to TRBJ2-5; 9 bases are a match to TRBD1. The CDR3 runs to 13 residues. In germline, CDR1 is SGHKS, CDR2 YYEKEE (reference sequence). The V segment lost 4 bases and the J segment 6 bases; nucleotides outside the gene matches: 4. CDR3 sequence: CASSGTGMQTQYF. Written as DNA, the CDR3 is TGTGCCAGCAGCGGGACAGGGATGCAGACCCAGTACTTC.

In nucleotides, the CDR3 is TGTGCCACCGGGGGGGGGCTTGAACCAGATACGCAGTATTTT. Translated, it gives CATGGGLEPDTQYF. V and J are TRBV24-1 and TRBJ2-3, with a possible D match to TRBD2 (7 bases). This CDR3 has 14 amino acids. V was pared by 9 bases and J by 4 bases, with 16 bases between. Looked up from germline, CDR1 is KGHDR and CDR2 is SFDVKD.

This chain connects TRBV28 to TRBJ1-5; D gene ambiguous. In germline, CDR1 is MDHEN, CDR2 SYDVKM. V lost 6 bases and J lost 5, with 5 bases in between. The CDR3 loop spans 11 amino acids. CDR3 in DNA: TGTGCCAGCAGCCTCGATCAGCCCCAGCATTTT. Its translation: CASSLDQPQHF.

V and J are TRBV19 and TRBJ2-1; a possible D gene is TRBD2 (5 bases). V lost 4 bases, J lost 12 bases, and 22 bases lay in between. Germline V CDR1 and CDR2: LNHDA, SQIVND (reference sequence). The CDR3 sequence is 15 residues long. CDR3 bases: TGTGCCAGTAGTACGTCACCGGGAAATGGGATGGGGCAGTTCTTC. Its protein is CASSTSPGNGMGQFF. Full variable domain (rest looked up from reference TRBV19 and TRBJ2-1): DGGITQSPKYLFRKEGQNVTLSCEQNLNHDAMYWYRQDPGQGLRLIYYSQIVNDFQKGDIAEGYSVSREKKESFPLTVTSAQKNPTAFYLCASSTSPGNGMGQFFGPGTRLTVL.

The chain recombines TRBV28 with TRBJ2-2; D unresolved. Between the trimmed V and J ends, which lost 5 bases and 2 bases, there was a span of 18 bases. The CDR3 runs 17 residues. Per germline, CDR1 MDHEN and CDR2 SYDVKM. Here the CDR3 reads CASSVIFGGGNTGELFF. The CDR3 DNA sequence: TGTGCCAGCAGTGTGATTTTCGGTGGCGGTAACACCGGGGAGCTGTTTTTT.

The chain's CDR3 is CASSLGGSNSPLHF. CDR3 bases: TGTGCCAGCAGCTTAGGGGGCAGTAATTCACCCCTCCACTTT. The chain links TRBV7-2 to TRBJ1-6; the D gene is possibly TRBD1 (5 bases). V was clipped by 1 base and J by 6 bases, with 7 bases between them. There are 14 residues in the CDR3. Germline-derived CDR1 and CDR2 are SGHTA and FQGNSA.

The chain has TRBV29-1 and TRBJ1-2; 7 nucleotides line up with TRBD1. In germline, CDR1 is SQVTM, CDR2 ANQGSEA. The CDR3 contains 15 residues. The J segment lost 5 bases and the V segment lost 3 bases, leaving 12 bases of the junction unmatched. The CDR3 spells CSVEEMTGIWYGYTF. The CDR3 nucleotides are TGCAGCGTTGAGGAAATGACAGGGATTTGGTATGGCTACACCTTC.